This T cell receptor beta chain was found in a study of a mutant IDH1 vaccine in newly diagnosed glioma. Whole-study context: Scheduled for weeks 1, 3, 5, 7, 11, 15, 19 and 23, eight vaccinations were given to patients. Earlier care involved radiotherapy, temozolomide, or both, and the majority received both.

Germline V gene lookup returns CDR1 MNHEY and CDR2 SMNVEV (reference sequence). The V end was cut by 5 bases, the J end by 11 bases, with 22 bases between. CDR3 size: 14 residues. Some clones are missing from TCRdb's copy, which holds only in-frame ones; the method was immunoSEQ multiplex PCR. The table has about 25,000 clones, just over 70% seen once. As regards this clone: The antigen remains unidentified.

Time point of the sample: week 11, during vaccination. Vaccinated patients received 300 ug of mutant IDH1 20-mer peptide per dose, with topical imiquimod. New WHO grade 3 or 4 astrocytomas that were IDH1-mutant and ATRX-lost occurred in the donors. Study-wide points: Pseudoprogression seemed unlinked to shifts in top peripheral T cell clonotypes.

The sequencing used peripheral blood mononuclear cells (PBMCs), collected from a glioma patient whose treatment included an IDH1 peptide vaccine. This sequence was found in a man between 18 and 35 years old with glioma. Some clones in this sample may be carry-over from other donors' samples. V is TRBV27 and J is TRBJ2-7; D perhaps matches TRBD2 (6 bases). The CDR3 is CASSAGGAGSGEYF. CDR3 coding DNA: TGTGCCAGCAGTGCTGGGGGTGCGGGGTCCGGGGAGTACTTC.